The next 22 T cell receptor beta chains were all read from a single sample in a study of blood T cell repertoires in COVID-19. Assay used: immunoSEQ multiplex PCR; TCRdb lists only in-frame clones, some missing. Of approximately 170,000 clones listed, approximately 84% are singletons. Sequenced: peripheral blood. The receptors derive from a human donor with acute or convalescent COVID-19. The donor label of this sample is uncertain.

The chain is built from TRBV5-4 and TRBJ2-5; possible D gene TRBD1, 5 bases. The CDR3 covers 15 residues. Trimming removed 2 bases from V and 5 bases from J, with 16 bases in between. Per germline, CDR1 SGHNT and CDR2 YYREEE (reference sequence). The CDR3 nucleotides read TGTGCCAGCAGCTTTGGAGACACCTCAGGGGAGACCCAGTACTTC. Its translation: CASSFGDTSGETQYF.

CDR3 residues: CAWSVQANTGELFF. As DNA, the CDR3 is TGTGCCTGGAGTGTACAAGCGAACACCGGGGAGCTGTTTTTT. This chain connects TRBV30 to TRBJ2-2; D gene uncertain. The CDR3 totals 14 residues. The germline CDR1 and CDR2 sequences are GTSNPN and SVGIG (reference sequence). Trimming shortened V by 0 bases and J by 0 bases, and 5 bases separated the two germline ends.

Concerning this clone itself: Other nucleotide sequences in the sample specify the same CDR3. This chain links TRBV6-6 with TRBJ2-7, with 7 positions matching TRBD1. This CDR3 has 16 amino acids. V lost 0 bases to trimming and J lost 0 bases; unmatched junction nucleotides: 5. Looked up from germline, CDR1 is MNHNY and CDR2 is SVGAGI (reference sequence). The DNA of the CDR3 is TGTGCCAGCAGTTACTCCAGACAGGGAAGCTCCTACGAGCAGTACTTC. Protein product: CASSYSRQGSSYEQYF.

The CDR3 loop is CASSPGRAYEQYF. CDR3 DNA: TGTGCCAGCAGCCCCGGGAGGGCCTACGAGCAGTACTTC. The chain uses TRBV7-9 and TRBJ2-7; TRBD2 aligns across 8 bases. Germline V gene sequence: CDR1 SEHNR, CDR2 FQNEAQ (reference sequence). This CDR3 comprises 13 residues. V dropped 5 bases and J dropped 2; count of bases not matched to a gene: 2.

The chain combines TRBV5-1 with TRBJ1-2, with D possibly TRBD1 on 6 matching bases. The CDR3 is 14 amino acids. Trimming stripped 0 bases from V and 3 bases from J, with 9 bases between. Looked up from germline, CDR1 is SGHRS and CDR2 is YFSETQ. CDR3 loop: CASSLDRADYGYTF. The CDR3 region has the DNA TGCGCCAGCAGCTTGGACAGGGCGGACTATGGCTACACCTTC.

The V call is TRBV7-9, the J call TRBJ2-2; 13 bases are a match to TRBD2. Germline V CDR1 and CDR2: SEHNR, FQNEAQ (reference sequence). J was trimmed by 5 bases and V by 5 bases; bases with no gene match: 11. This CDR3 has 18 amino acids. DNA for the CDR3: TGTGCCAGCAGCATAACTAGCGGGGGGGCCAAGGGAACCGGGGAGCTGTTTTTT. Protein product: CASSITSGGAKGTGELFF.

This clone was counted a single time. The gene calls are TRBV6-5 and TRBJ1-4; D might be TRBD1 (6 bases). Germline CDR1 reads MNHEY; CDR2 reads SVGAGI. Trimming took off 4 bases at V and 8 bases at J, with 20 bases between the two ends. The CDR3 loop spans 16 amino acids. The CDR3 nucleotides read TGTGCCAGCAGTTTTTTCACGACAGGAGGTGGGGAAAAACTGTTTTTT. This sequence encodes CASSFFTTGGGEKLFF.

V usage is TRBV27 and J usage is TRBJ2-7, with D perhaps matching TRBD2 (7 bases). Trimming took 5 bases from V and 3 from J, leaving 20 bases between them. This CDR3 is 16 amino acids long. CDR1 and CDR2 from the germline V gene are MNHEY and SMNVEV (reference sequence). The CDR3 sequence is CASSPSRGARGYEQYF. CDR3 in DNA: TGTGCCAGCAGTCCCTCCCGGGGGGCGCGGGGCTACGAGCAGTACTTC.

The chain recombines TRBV5-1 with TRBJ1-5; D uncertain. The CDR3 loop spans 13 amino acids. Germline lookup yields CDR1 SGHRS and CDR2 YFSETQ. The germline V and J ends were trimmed by 0 bases and 10 bases, with 11 bases remaining between them. The CDR3 here is CASSLEADTPQHF. CDR3 in DNA: TGCGCCAGCAGCTTGGAAGCGGATACTCCCCAGCATTTT.

The chain links TRBV6-5 to TRBJ2-7; no firm D call. The V gene lost 5 bases and the J gene lost 1 base, with 12 bases spanning the gap. Germline loops: CDR1 MNHEY, CDR2 SVGAGI. This CDR3 region has 14 residues. The CDR3 DNA is TGTGCCAGCAGTCGAGGCGCGGATTCCTACGAGCAGTACTTC. Translated: CASSRGADSYEQYF.

The gene calls are TRBV6-6 and TRBJ2-1; TRBD2 matches 14 bases. The CDR3 is 14 amino acids. J gave up 7 bases and V 6 bases, and 2 bases lay outside the gene matches. Germline assignment: CDR1 MNHNY and CDR2 SVGAGI (reference sequence). The chain's CDR3 is CASRGTSGSNEQFF. In nucleotides, the CDR3 is TGTGCCAGCAGAGGGACTAGCGGGAGTAATGAGCAGTTCTTC.

This chain links TRBV5-3 with TRBJ2-1, with 7 bases matching TRBD2. TRBV5-3 counts as an open reading frame of uncertain function. V shed 4 bases and J 4 bases; nucleotides not matched to a gene: 14. The CDR3 has 17 amino acids. DNA for the CDR3: TGTGCCAGAAGCCCGAAGATCCCTAGCGGCCCTTACAATGAGCAGTTCTTC. Residues: CARSPKIPSGPYNEQFF.

This clone turned up a few times. J is TRBJ1-2 and V is TRBV5-6; 7 bases match TRBD1. The CDR3 totals 15 residues. From germline, CDR1 is SGHDT and CDR2 YYEEEE. With V trimmed by 1 base and J by 1 base, 4 bases remained unmatched. CDR3 in amino acids: CASSLWGDSNYGYTF. The CDR3 nucleotides are TGTGCCAGCAGCTTGTGGGGGGACAGTAACTATGGCTACACCTTC.

This clone was picked up one time. The V call is TRBV30, the J call TRBJ2-3, with 11 bases lining up with TRBD2. Trimming removed 0 bases from V and 3 bases from J; junction bases left unmatched: 11. The CDR3 contains 18 residues. The germline V gene encodes CDR1 GTSNPN and CDR2 SVGIG (reference sequence). The CDR3 DNA reads as TGTGCCTGGAGTGTATCCGGGACTAGCGGAACCGGAACAGATACGCAGTATTTT. Protein: CAWSVSGTSGTGTDTQYF.

The table lists this clone with a few counts. This chain links TRBV18 with TRBJ1-1, with D tentatively TRBD1 (5 bases). Looked up from germline, CDR1 is KGHSH and CDR2 is LQKENI. This CDR3 is 15 amino acids long. V was clipped by 4 bases and J by 4 bases, with 16 bases between them. The CDR3 protein is CASSRMGRDLTEAFF. As DNA, the CDR3 is TGTGCCAGCTCACGCATGGGGAGGGACCTCACTGAAGCTTTCTTT. Looking up the rest from reference TRBV18 and TRBJ1-1 gives the full variable domain: NAGVMQNPRHLVRRRGQEARLRCSPMKGHSHVYWYRQLPEEGLKFMVYLQKENIIDESGMPKERFSAEFPKEGPSILRIQQVVRGDSAAYFCASSRMGRDLTEAFFGQGTRLTVV.

This chain joins TRBV7-2 and TRBJ1-3; TRBD1 agrees at 7 bases. J was trimmed by 2 bases and V by 5 bases; bases with no gene match: 3. The length of the CDR3 is 14 residues. Germline assignment: CDR1 SGHTA and CDR2 FQGNSA. The CDR3 sequence is CASSVTGTGNTIYF. CDR3 nucleotide sequence: TGTGCCAGCAGCGTGACAGGGACTGGAAACACCATATATTTT. Supplemented by reference TRBV7-2 and TRBJ1-3, the full variable domain reads GAGVSQSPSNKVTEKGKDVELRCDPISGHTALYWYRQSLGQGLEFLIYFQGNSAPDKSGLPSDRFSAERTGGSVSTLTIQRTQQEDSAVYLCASSVTGTGNTIYFGEGSWLTVV.

The chain joins TRBV6-2 or TRBV6-3 to TRBJ2-7, with a tentative D call TRBD2 (6 bases). Germline V CDR1 and CDR2: MNHEY, SVGEGT. There are 12 residues in the CDR3. The V end lost 5 bases, the J end lost 6 bases, and 11 bases lay between the germline ends. The CDR3 DNA reads as TGTGCCAGCAGTGCCTCTAGCGCCGAGCAGTACTTC. It is translated as CASSASSAEQYF.

This clone showed up just a few times. The chain joins TRBV20-1 to TRBJ2-7; possibly TRBD2 for D (6 bases). Germline lookup yields CDR1 DFQATT and CDR2 SNEGSKA (reference sequence). CDR3 length equals 12 residues. Trimming took 3 bases from V and 4 from J, leaving 10 bases between them. CDR3 sequence (DNA): TGCAGTGCTAGTTTTAGCGGATACGAGCAGTACTTC. This translates into CSASFSGYEQYF.

This clone came up a few times. J is TRBJ2-7 and V is TRBV7-8; TRBD2 is a possible D gene (6 bases). CDR3 size: 15 residues. Germline V gene lookup returns CDR1 SGHVS and CDR2 FQNEAQ. Trimming removed 7 bases at V and 4 bases at J, with 20 bases between. CDR3 amino acids: CASTRDSGLAYEQYF. CDR3 nucleotide sequence: TGTGCCAGCACCCGGGACTCCGGCCTGGCGTACGAGCAGTACTTC.

V is TRBV5-4 and J is TRBJ2-5; D may be TRBD2 (6 bases). The V gene lost 5 bases and the J gene lost 2 bases, with 16 bases spanning the gap. This CDR3 has 15 amino acids. The germline gives CDR1 SGHNT, CDR2 YYREEE (reference sequence). CDR3 DNA sequence: TGTGCCAGCAGAAACCGGGGGACCCAACAAGAGACCCAGTACTTC. This translates into CASRNRGTQQETQYF.

The rearrangement links TRBV3-1 (or the pseudogene TRBV3-2) to TRBJ2-7; 7 bases fit TRBD1. The V segment lost 1 base and the J segment 0 bases; nucleotides outside the gene matches: 3. Germline-derived CDR1 and CDR2 are LGHDT and YNNKEL (reference sequence). The CDR3 loop spans 15 amino acids. CDR3 region: CASSQGQGFSYEQYF. The CDR3 DNA follows: TGTGCCAGCAGCCAAGGACAGGGATTCTCCTACGAGCAGTACTTC.

The chain uses TRBV2 and TRBJ2-7; D is undetermined. The CDR3 consists of 14 residues. CDR1 SNHLY and CDR2 FYNNEI come from the germline V gene. The V end lost 1 base, the J end lost 4 bases, and 11 bases lay between the germline ends. The CDR3 reads CASSEGQGRYEQYF. The DNA of the CDR3 is TGTGCCAGCAGTGAAGGGCAAGGCAGGTACGAGCAGTACTTC.